Listed below are T cell receptor beta chains from one sample, sequenced in a study of T cell responses to AZD1222 COVID-19 vaccine. Assay used: immunoSEQ multiplex PCR; TCRdb lists only in-frame clones, some missing. The sample yields fewer than 110,000 clones, around 90% seen once. Material: peripheral blood, obtained 28 days after the second AZD1222 dose. These receptors were taken from an adult who received the AZD1222 COVID-19 vaccine. Both conserved end residues are part of each CDR3. Fields, in order: J gene, clone size, V gene, CDR3 protein. Clone size appears in some rows only: once, few, many, or a class for an expanded clone.

>TRBJ2-3|.|TRBV28
CASSFLSGTDTQYF
>TRBJ1-3|.|TRBV18
CASSPSEGFSGNTIYF
>TRBJ2-7|.|TRBV3-1/TRBV3-2
CASSPTSGGNPWEQYF
>TRBJ1-5|once|TRBV30
CAWSVGLDQPQHF
>TRBJ1-1|few|TRBV9
CASSVDLSGRGTEAFF
>TRBJ1-1|.|TRBV19
CASSTHQQGANTEAFF
>TRBJ1-1|.|TRBV7-9
CASSFSPGDTEAFF
>TRBJ2-1|.|TRBV6-5
CASSSEESSYNEQFF
>TRBJ1-2|.|TRBV7-2
CAQRGGQSNYGYTF
>TRBJ1-2|few|TRBV5-6
CASSLIDRNYGYTF
>TRBJ2-5|.|TRBV12-3/TRBV12-4
CATSLNQETQYF
>TRBJ2-6|.|TRBV19
CASSMMGSGANVLTF
>TRBJ2-7|once|TRBV27
CASTMGARTAPYEQYF
>TRBJ1-1|once|TRBV20-1
CSASPTLAGTEAFF
>TRBJ1-2|.|TRBV18
CASSPTSNRGGGYTF
>TRBJ2-3|few|TRBV7-9
CASSSGRADTQYF
>TRBJ2-1|.|TRBV19
CASSPVVVLDEQFF
>TRBJ2-7|.|TRBV27
CASSLAGSSYEQYF
>TRBJ1-2|.|TRBV30
CACNTEDGYTF
>TRBJ1-5|.|TRBV7-6
CASSLGGGQPQHF
>TRBJ2-7|.|TRBV2
CASRPGPRYYEQYF
>TRBJ2-7|.|TRBV7-9
CASSSPLGRGQYF
>TRBJ1-5|once|TRBV7-6
CASSSGQGSNQPQHF
>TRBJ1-5|.|TRBV5-6
CASSFGGGQPQHF
>TRBJ2-2|.|TRBV9
CASSVSPNTGELFF
>TRBJ2-3|.|TRBV29-1
CSDLIYSTDTQYF
>TRBJ2-5|.|TRBV9
CASSVAPGVQETQYF
>TRBJ2-4|.|TRBV5-8
CASPVARAGQRTRGNIQYF
>TRBJ2-1|.|TRBV12-3/TRBV12-4
CASSSGPSSEQFF
>TRBJ1-5|.|TRBV2
CASSPDNLYGNQPQHF
>TRBJ2-3|.|TRBV28
CASSLDRADTQYF
>TRBJ1-2|.|TRBV9
CASSAGRTGGFYGYTF
>TRBJ2-7|.|TRBV5-4
CASSSGGEIYYEQYF
>TRBJ1-1|.|TRBV9
CASSVGGENTEAFF
>TRBJ2-2|.|TRBV7-2
CASKTGTGNTGELFF
>TRBJ2-7|.|TRBV7-9
CASSLGLEQYF
>TRBJ2-1|.|TRBV2
CASSEIGEEQFF
>TRBJ1-2|.|TRBV6-1
CASSETGNYGYTF
>TRBJ1-1|.|TRBV5-1
CASSLDRGVTEAFF
>TRBJ2-3|.|TRBV3-1/TRBV3-2
CASSQSRLTDTQYF
>TRBJ1-1|once|TRBV7-2
CASSFSDTEAFF
>TRBJ1-2|.|TRBV9
CASSVADRGYGYTF
>TRBJ2-7|few|TRBV30
CAWSVGMPGTYEQYF
>TRBJ1-6|.|TRBV7-2
CASSIQGSLNSPLHF
>TRBJ2-4|.|TRBV30
CAWSVPAGVQPLAKNIQYF
>TRBJ2-7|.|TRBV10-1
CASSAGQGGEQYF
>TRBJ2-7|.|TRBV10-1
CASSPGTRGPSYEQYF
>TRBJ2-3|.|TRBV6-5
CASSKTGAGDTQYF